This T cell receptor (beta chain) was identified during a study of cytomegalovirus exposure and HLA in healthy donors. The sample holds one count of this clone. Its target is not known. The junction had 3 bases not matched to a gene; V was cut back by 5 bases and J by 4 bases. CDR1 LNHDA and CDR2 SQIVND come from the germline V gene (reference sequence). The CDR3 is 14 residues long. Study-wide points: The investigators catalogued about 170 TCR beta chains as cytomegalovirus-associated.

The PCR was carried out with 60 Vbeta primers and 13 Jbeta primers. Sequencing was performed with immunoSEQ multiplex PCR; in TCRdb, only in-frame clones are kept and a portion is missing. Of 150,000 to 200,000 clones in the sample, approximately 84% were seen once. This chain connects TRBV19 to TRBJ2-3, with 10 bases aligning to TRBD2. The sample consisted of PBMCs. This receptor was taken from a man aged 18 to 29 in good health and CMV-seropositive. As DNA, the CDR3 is TGTGCCAGTAGTGTTAGCGGGGGGTCAGATACGCAGTATTTT. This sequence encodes CASSVSGGSDTQYF.